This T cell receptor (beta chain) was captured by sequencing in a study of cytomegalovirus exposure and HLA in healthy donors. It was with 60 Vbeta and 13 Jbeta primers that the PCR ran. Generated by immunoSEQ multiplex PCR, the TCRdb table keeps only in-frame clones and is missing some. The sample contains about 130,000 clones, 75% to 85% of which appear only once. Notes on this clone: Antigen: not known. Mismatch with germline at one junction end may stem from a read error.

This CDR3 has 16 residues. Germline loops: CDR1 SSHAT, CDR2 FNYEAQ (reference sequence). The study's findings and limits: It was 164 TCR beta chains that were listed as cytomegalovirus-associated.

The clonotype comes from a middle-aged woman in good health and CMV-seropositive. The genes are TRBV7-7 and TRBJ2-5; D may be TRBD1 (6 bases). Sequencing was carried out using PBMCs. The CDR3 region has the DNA TGTGCTAGCAGCTTAGGCTCGGCAGGGGTTCAAGAGACCCAGTACTTC. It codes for CASSLGSAGVQETQYF.